This T cell receptor beta chain is drawn from a study of blood T cells in healthy people across ages. About the study: About one barcoded beta molecule was captured per two T cells (by template switching).

Next came a second PCR, run for about 6 to 12 cycles, which used a sample-barcoded 5' primer along with a J-beta primer mix. TCRdb fed the 5' RACE reads into MiXCR, producing one record per CDR3 protein. Here the sample spans about 720,000 distinct CDR3 sequences, roughly 25% being singletons. Whole-study results and caveats: A roughly linear fall in TCR beta diversity per million T cells was seen with increasing age. Long-lived and aged donors differed, with more naive CD4+ cells and higher diversity in the long-lived.

Each sample yielded at least 5.5 micrograms of PBMC total RNA. This clonotype was detected a few times. Its antigen is still unknown. The same sample was also used in a study of T cells of mothers and their children.

The receptor's source is a boy aged 10-17 years in good health. Material for sequencing was blood.

The CDR3 sequence: CASSIEGGPQHF. The DNA for the CDR3 is TGTGCCAGCAGTATTGAAGGAGGGCCCCAGCATTTT. V and J are TRBV12-3 or TRBV12-4 and TRBJ1-5; D call uncertain. This CDR3 region has 12 residues. The V gene lost 5 bases and the J gene lost 9 bases, with 11 bases spanning the gap.